This T cell receptor beta chain is drawn from a study of blood T cells in healthy people across ages. Samples had at least 7 million PBMCs isolated from them. The authors ran a second PCR of 7 to 11 cycles using a sample-barcoded 5' primer and a J-beta primer mix. Each CDR3 protein gets one entry after TCRdb re-called the 5' RACE reads with MiXCR. The sample contains about 1.7 million distinct CDR3 sequences, over 25% of which appear only once. Study outcomes and limitations: Age advanced and TCR beta diversity per million T cells fell, roughly linearly. Relative to aged donors, long-lived donors carried more naive CD4+ cells and displayed higher diversity.

The CDR3 covers 17 residues. Germline lookup yields CDR1 LGHDT and CDR2 YNNKEL (reference sequence). Trimming removed 5 bases from V and 11 bases from J, with 30 bases in between. On this clonotype: Antigen: not known.

The material sequenced was blood. V and J are TRBV3-1 and TRBJ2-5; D assignment may be TRBD1 or TRBD2 (7 bases each). This receptor was taken from a young woman in good health. CDR3 residues: CASSTSGGRGLHNEQYF. The CDR3 DNA reads TGTGCCAGCAGCACCTCAGGGGGGCGGGGGCTTCACAATGAGCAGTACTTC.